What follows are 14 T cell receptor beta chains derived from one specimen sequenced in a study of PD-1 blockade in classical Hodgkin lymphoma. TCRdb's copy holds only in-frame clones and misses some; the assay was immunoSEQ multiplex PCR. The sample yields about 3,000 clones, 74% seen once. No patient escaped relapse after autologous stem cell transplantation, and brentuximab vedotin exposure varied. After PBMCs were thawed, their CD8+ T cells were isolated by magnetic negative selection. Here the sequenced sample was CD8+ T cells from blood, taken at baseline. Every receptor here comes from a human donor with classical Hodgkin lymphoma.

The rearrangement links TRBV5-6 to TRBJ2-2; D is uncertain. The CDR3 loop spans 12 amino acids. In germline, CDR1 is SGHDT, CDR2 YYEEEE. V shed 2 bases and J shed 5 bases, with 4 bases lying between them. This CDR3 reads CASSFKTGELFF. For the CDR3, the DNA is TGTGCCAGCAGCTTTAAAACCGGGGAGCTGTTTTTT.

This chain connects TRBV18 to TRBJ2-3; D possibly uses TRBD1 or TRBD2 (5 bases each). From germline, CDR1 is KGHSH and CDR2 LQKENI. This CDR3 is 15 amino acids long. Deletions cut 6 bases from V and 4 bases from J, with 17 bases between. The CDR3 spells CASSPTGRGPDTQYF. The CDR3 nucleotides read TGTGCCAGCTCGCCGACGGGGCGAGGCCCAGATACGCAGTATTTT.

The V call is TRBV28, the J call TRBJ1-1; 8 nucleotides agree with TRBD1. The CDR3 consists of 12 residues. The ends lost 6 bases at V and 8 bases at J; junction bases unmatched: 5. Germline lookup yields CDR1 MDHEN and CDR2 SYDVKM. CDR3 sequence reads: CASSSRTGEAFF. The CDR3 nucleotides read TGTGCCAGCAGCTCGAGGACAGGGGAAGCTTTCTTT.

Comments on this clone: At one of its ends the junction is not consistent with the germline gene, which may arise from a read error. The chain carries TRBV7-7 and TRBJ2-5, with TRBD1 matching 7 bases. Germline CDR1 SSHAT, CDR2 FNYEAQ (reference sequence). The CDR3 consists of 16 residues. In DNA form, the CDR3 reads TGTGCTAGCAGCTTAGCGTTGGGCAGGGGGTTGGAGACCCAGTACTTC. Translation gives CASSLALGRGLETQYF.

The J gene is TRBJ2-4, the V gene TRBV6-5; weak D call: TRBD1 (6 bases). The length of the CDR3 is 14 residues. Between the trimmed V and J ends, which lost 5 bases and 0 bases, there was a span of 8 bases. Looked up from germline, CDR1 is MNHEY and CDR2 is SVGAGI. This chain's CDR3 is CASSQGTAKNIQYF. The CDR3 DNA follows: TGTGCCAGCAGTCAGGGGACAGCCAAAAACATTCAGTACTTC.

V gene TRBV7-2 combines with J gene TRBJ2-7; a possible D gene is TRBD1 (5 bases). The germline V gene has CDR1 SGHTA and CDR2 FQGNSA. The CDR3 is 15 amino acids. Trimming removed 5 bases from V and 5 bases from J, with 19 bases in between. The CDR3 sequence: CASSPTGRALHEQYF. CDR3 DNA sequence: TGTGCCAGCAGCCCTACCGGCAGGGCGTTACACGAGCAGTACTTC.

The CDR3 reads CASSWRTGSGDTQYF. In nucleotides, the CDR3 is TGCGCCAGCAGCTGGAGGACAGGGAGTGGAGATACGCAGTATTTT. The chain combines TRBV5-1 with TRBJ2-3; 8 nucleotides align to TRBD1. This CDR3 spans 15 amino acids. V gave up 3 bases and J gave up 5 bases; unmatched junction bases: 8. Germline lookup yields CDR1 SGHRS and CDR2 YFSETQ.

The gene calls are TRBV6-5 and TRBJ1-2, with D unresolved. This CDR3 spans 13 amino acids. The germline V and J ends were trimmed by 3 bases and 0 bases, with 5 bases remaining between them. Looked up from germline, CDR1 is MNHEY and CDR2 is SVGAGI. The CDR3 DNA reads TGTGCCAGCAGTTATGGGGCTAACTATGGCTACACCTTC. It yields the protein CASSYGANYGYTF.

This clone was seen more than once but under ten times. The chain has TRBV5-4 and TRBJ2-7, with 10 bases fitting TRBD1. Germline trimming cut 3 bases from V and 2 bases from J; bases unmatched to any gene: 2. This CDR3 region has 14 residues. CDR1 and CDR2 (germline): SGHNT, YYREEE (reference sequence). CDR3 region: CASSWDRGAYEQYF. CDR3 sequence (DNA): TGTGCCAGCAGCTGGGACAGGGGTGCCTACGAGCAGTACTTC.

The chain links TRBV15 to TRBJ1-1, with no clear D. Germline V gene data show CDR1 as LNHNV and CDR2 as YYDKDF (reference sequence). This CDR3 has 14 residues. V lost 0 bases and J 6 bases, leaving 11 bases between the germline ends. For the CDR3, the DNA is TGTGCCACCAGCAGAGATCGGGGTGTGCCTGAAGCTTTCTTT. Translated: CATSRDRGVPEAFF.

The chain couples TRBV5-4 to TRBJ2-1; 11 bases line up with TRBD2. This CDR3 comprises 15 residues. V was clipped by 0 bases and J by 4 bases; unmatched bases: 0. The germline gives CDR1 SGHNT, CDR2 YYREEE (reference sequence). This CDR3 reads CASSLGLAGYNEQFF. As DNA, the CDR3 is TGTGCCAGCAGCTTGGGACTAGCGGGGTACAATGAGCAGTTCTTC.

The V call is TRBV7-2, the J call TRBJ2-7, with D possibly TRBD1 on 5 matching bases. With 2 bases removed from V and 1 base from J, the gap between germline ends came to 15 bases. Per germline, CDR1 SGHTA and CDR2 FQGNSA. This CDR3 spans 16 amino acids. The DNA for the CDR3 is TGTGCCAGCAGCTTAAGGATAGGGGTGACATCCTACGAGCAGTACTTC. Its protein product is CASSLRIGVTSYEQYF.

This chain uses TRBV28 with TRBJ1-2; D is ambiguous. Looked up from germline, CDR1 is MDHEN and CDR2 is SYDVKM. The germline V and J ends were trimmed by 2 bases and 4 bases, with 14 bases remaining between them. The CDR3 totals 15 residues. CDR3 sequence reads: CASSLSLGRSYGYTF. CDR3 bases: TGTGCCAGCAGTTTAAGTCTTGGACGGAGCTATGGCTACACCTTC.

The chain links TRBV6-4 to TRBJ2-3, with unresolved D. This CDR3 is built from 13 residues. Trimming cost V 0 bases and J 3 bases, with 4 bases left between them. The germline V gene has CDR1 MRHNA and CDR2 SNTAGT. The CDR3 coding sequence is TGTGCCAGCAGTGACTCAACTACAGATACGCAGTATTTT. It specifies CASSDSTTDTQYF.